The 23 T cell receptor beta chains reported below all come from one sample, sequenced in a study of shared clonotypes between healthy human individuals (dated by TCRdb to 2020 to 2022). The library came from the immunoSEQ multiplex PCR assay. TCRdb stores this immuneACCESS table with in-frame sequences only. Part of the clones is absent; in the studies checked, under half of the shortfall reflects unresolved V genes, and no reason is known for the rest. Across this sample there are some 2,400,000 clones, with approximately 94% seen only once. The ten largest account for around 0.13% of the sample. The sample consisted of naive CD4+ T cells sorted from blood. Reading the label with the study, this specimen's cell subset or site is: CD45RA+ positively selected. The origin of the receptors is a man between 18 and 29 years old in good health.

The chain links TRBV25-1 to TRBJ2-1, with D possibly being TRBD1 or TRBD2 (5 bases each). CDR3 length equals 16 residues. The germline gives CDR1 MGHDK, CDR2 SYGVNS. The V end lost 4 bases, the J end lost 12 bases, and 25 bases lay between the germline ends. This chain's CDR3 is CASSVYRDGPIGGQFF. The CDR3 DNA follows: TGTGCCAGCAGTGTCTACCGGGACGGCCCTATTGGGGGGCAGTTCTTC.

The chain joins TRBV7-2 to TRBJ1-6; D perhaps matches TRBD1 (5 bases). Germline V gives CDR1 SGHTA, CDR2 FQGNSA. This CDR3 comprises 14 residues. Trimming left V 1 base short and J 5 bases short, with 6 bases between. DNA for the CDR3: TGTGCCAGCAGCTTAGGAGGGGATAATTCACCCCTCCACTTT. This codes for CASSLGGDNSPLHF. Complete variable domain (other parts from reference TRBV7-2 and TRBJ1-6): GAGVSQSPSNKVTEKGKDVELRCDPISGHTALYWYRQSLGQGLEFLIYFQGNSAPDKSGLPSDRFSAERTGGSVSTLTIQRTQQEDSAVYLCASSLGGDNSPLHFGNGTRLTVT.

About this clone itself: The same CDR3 also results from other DNA sequences found in this sample. V usage is TRBV7-8 and J usage is TRBJ1-1; D is unclear. Trimming left V 3 bases short and J 2 bases short, with 7 bases between. Germline CDR1 reads SGHVS; CDR2 reads FQNEAQ. This CDR3 comprises 13 residues. DNA of the CDR3: TGTGCCAGCAGCTTGGATCGAAACACTGAAGCTTTCTTT. Encoded protein: CASSLDRNTEAFF. Complete variable domain (other parts from reference TRBV7-8 and TRBJ1-1): GAGVSQSPRYKVAKRGQDVALRCDPISGHVSLFWYQQALGQGPEFLTYFQNEAQLDKSGLPSDRFFAERPEGSVSTLKIQRTQQEDSAVYLCASSLDRNTEAFFGQGTRLTVV.

This clone was seen once. Here the CDR3 DNA reads TGTGCCAGCCGGACAGGGGTGACAGATACGCAGTATTTT. Translated: CASRTGVTDTQYF. This chain connects TRBV18 to TRBJ2-3; 9 nucleotides match TRBD1. The V gene's germline CDR1 is KGHSH and CDR2 LQKENI. This CDR3 spans 13 amino acids. Losses at the gene ends were 8 bases for V and 3 bases for J; bases not matched to a gene: 3.

About this clone: At one boundary the junction diverges from the germline segment, which might be a read error. This chain connects TRBV6-5 to TRBJ2-7, with TRBD1 matching 11 bases. Germline V gene data show CDR1 as MNHEY and CDR2 as SVGAGI. The CDR3 contains 13 residues. CDR3 region: CASSYTGQGASHF. The CDR3 DNA sequence: TGTGCCAGCAGTTACACCGGACAGGGGGCTTCTCACTTC.

The CDR3 sequence: CASSFVGPGYEQYF. The DNA of the CDR3 is TGTGCCAGCAGCTTCGTCGGCCCGGGCTACGAGCAGTACTTC. The V and J genes are TRBV5-6 and TRBJ2-7; D is ambiguous. Trimming shortened V by 2 bases and J by 3 bases, and 12 bases separated the two germline ends. Germline V gives CDR1 SGHDT, CDR2 YYEEEE. The CDR3 is 14 residues long.

The chain has TRBV7-9 and TRBJ1-1; possibly TRBD1 for D (5 bases). There are 14 residues in the CDR3. Germline lookup yields CDR1 SEHNR and CDR2 FQNEAQ (reference sequence). The V and J ends lost 1 base and 1 base respectively, with 7 bases between them. CDR3 nucleotide sequence: TGTGCCAGCAGCTTAGGCGGGGCGAACACTGAAGCTTTCTTT. Translating it yields CASSLGGANTEAFF.

To note about this clone: The sample contains more than one DNA sequence encoding this CDR3. The V and J genes are TRBV9 and TRBJ2-1, with 13 bases that match TRBD2. V trimming: 5 bases; J trimming: 0 bases; junction bases outside the gene matches: 2. This CDR3 is 16 amino acids long. Germline CDR1 reads SGDLS; CDR2 reads YYNGEE. CDR3 sequence (DNA): TGTGCCAGCAGTTGGACTAGCGGGAGCTCCTACAATGAGCAGTTCTTC. Translated: CASSWTSGSSYNEQFF.

V and J are TRBV7-2 and TRBJ2-3; D is uncertain. Germline loops: CDR1 SGHTA, CDR2 FQGNSA. V dropped 3 bases and J dropped 4 bases, with 8 bases sitting between them. The CDR3 contains 13 residues. CDR3 nucleotide sequence: TGTGCCAGCAGCTTGGCTTCCCCAGATACGCAGTATTTT. Its protein is CASSLASPDTQYF.

Written as DNA, the CDR3 is TGCGCCAGCAGCCTGAGACAGGGGGATAATTCACCCCTCCACTTT. It translates to CASSLRQGDNSPLHF. The chain couples TRBV5-1 to TRBJ1-6; 9 bases are shared with TRBD1. Germline trimming cut 4 bases from V and 5 bases from J; bases unmatched to any gene: 4. Germline CDR1 SGHRS, CDR2 YFSETQ. The CDR3 runs to 15 residues.

In regard to this clone: The sample carries other DNA sequences with the same CDR3. This sequence joins TRBV6-5 and TRBJ1-1; D possibly corresponds to TRBD1 (5 bases). Germline V CDR1 and CDR2: MNHEY, SVGAGI. V lost 5 bases and J lost 1, with 14 bases in between. This CDR3 is built from 15 residues. Here the CDR3 reads CASSPRGQGNTEAFF. The CDR3, as DNA: TGTGCCAGCAGTCCCCGCGGGCAGGGGAACACTGAAGCTTTCTTT.

The V call is TRBV28, the J call TRBJ2-2, with 10 bases fitting TRBD2. The CDR3 extends over 13 amino acids. V was clipped by 10 bases and J by 3 bases; unmatched bases: 2. CDR1 and CDR2 (germline): MDHEN, SYDVKM. CDR3 sequence reads: CATTSGYTGELFF. The CDR3, as DNA: TGTGCCACGACTAGCGGGTACACCGGGGAGCTGTTTTTT.

V usage is TRBV6-1 and J usage is TRBJ1-3, with D unclear. CDR1 and CDR2 from the germline V gene are MNHNS and SASEGT. Trimming shortened V by 2 bases and J by 0 bases, and 14 bases separated the two germline ends. The CDR3 consists of 17 residues. The CDR3 region has the DNA TGTGCCAGCAGTGAATTAAGGAGGGCCTACTCTGGAAACACCATATATTTT. Translating gives CASSELRRAYSGNTIYF.

The V call is TRBV5-1, the J call TRBJ1-2; 7 nucleotides line up with TRBD1. The length of the CDR3 is 13 residues. Germline V gene sequence: CDR1 SGHRS, CDR2 YFSETQ. Unmatched junction bases numbered 6, after V lost 4 bases and J lost 6 bases. The CDR3 spells CASSGAGGDGYTF. CDR3 coding DNA: TGCGCCAGCAGCGGCGCAGGGGGGGATGGCTACACCTTC.

V usage is TRBV13 and J usage is TRBJ2-3; 10 bases are a match to TRBD2. CDR3 size: 17 residues. V lost 1 base, J lost 6 bases, and 10 bases stayed unmatched. From germline, CDR1 is PRHDT and CDR2 FYEKMQ (reference sequence). CDR3 amino acids: CASSLERASGSSDTQYF. CDR3 DNA: TGTGCCAGCAGCTTAGAACGGGCTAGCGGGAGTTCCGATACGCAGTATTTT.

The V call is TRBV30, the J call TRBJ1-6; 9 bases are shared with TRBD1. V shed 0 bases and J 8 bases; nucleotides not matched to a gene: 8. This CDR3 comprises 16 residues. Looked up from germline, CDR1 is GTSNPN and CDR2 is SVGIG (reference sequence). The chain's CDR3 is CAWSVLSGQGHSPLHF. As DNA, the CDR3 is TGTGCCTGGAGTGTACTGTCGGGACAGGGACATTCACCCCTCCACTTT. The full variable domain, completed using reference TRBV30 and TRBJ1-6, is SQTIHQWPATLVQPVGSPLSLECTVEGTSNPNLYWYRQAAGRGLQLLFYSVGIGQISSEVPQNLSASRPQDRQFILSSKKLLLSDSGFYLCAWSVLSGQGHSPLHFGNGTRLTVT.

The gene calls are TRBV18 and TRBJ2-7, with TRBD1 identical over 7 bases. The trim removed 2 bases at V and 1 base at J, leaving 2 bases unmatched. CDR3 length: 14 amino acids. CDR1 is KGHSH and CDR2 is LQKENI in the germline V gene. The CDR3 sequence is CASSPGGQSYEQYF. In nucleotides, the CDR3 is TGTGCCAGCTCACCAGGGGGACAGTCCTACGAGCAGTACTTC.

This chain's CDR3 is CASSELYTGYGYTF. The DNA of the CDR3 is TGTGCCAGCAGTGAACTGTACACGGGGTATGGCTACACCTTC. The chain couples TRBV6-1 to TRBJ1-2; unclear D gene. Trimming cost V 2 bases and J 5 bases, with 12 bases left between them. CDR3 length equals 14 residues. From germline, CDR1 is MNHNS and CDR2 SASEGT.

The gene calls are TRBV6-1 and TRBJ2-7, with D perhaps matching TRBD1 or TRBD2 (6 bases each). V was trimmed by 5 bases and J by 6 bases, leaving 11 bases between them. The germline CDR1 and CDR2 sequences are MNHNS and SASEGT. This CDR3 has 12 residues. The CDR3 coding sequence is TGTGCCAGCAGTAAACAGGGAGGCGAGCAGTACTTC. Its protein is CASSKQGGEQYF.

This chain's CDR3 is CASSPRLGLASSSYNEQFF. CDR3 coding DNA: TGTGCCAGCTCACCACGTCTTGGACTAGCGAGTAGCTCCTACAATGAGCAGTTCTTC. The V and J genes are TRBV18 and TRBJ2-1; 9 bases agree with TRBD2. The CDR3 runs to 19 residues. After removal of 1 base from V and 0 bases from J, the junction contained 10 bases not matched to a gene. The germline V gene encodes CDR1 KGHSH and CDR2 LQKENI. The entire variable domain, with the rest obtained from reference TRBV18 and TRBJ2-1, is as follows: NAGVMQNPRHLVRRRGQEARLRCSPMKGHSHVYWYRQLPEEGLKFMVYLQKENIIDESGMPKERFSAEFPKEGPSILRIQQVVRGDSAAYFCASSPRLGLASSSYNEQFFGPGTRLTVL.

The V gene is TRBV7-6, the J gene TRBJ1-1; a weak D match, TRBD1 (5 bases). Germline V gene data show CDR1 as SGHVS and CDR2 as FNYEAQ. Trimming shortened V by 5 bases and J by 5 bases, and 18 bases separated the two germline ends. The CDR3 runs to 15 residues. CDR3 bases: TGTGCCAGCAGCCTTAGAGGGCAGGGCGGTACTGAAGCTTTCTTT. This sequence encodes CASSLRGQGGTEAFF.

For this clone: The sample has other DNA sequences that encode this CDR3 too. The chain joins TRBV7-2 to TRBJ2-1, with D maybe TRBD2 (7 bases). The CDR3 length is 15 residues. V gave up 0 bases and J gave up 4 bases, with 10 bases separating them. CDR1 is SGHTA and CDR2 is FQGNSA in the germline V gene. The CDR3, as DNA: TGTGCCAGCAGCTTAGCCCGGGGGGCGTACAATGAGCAGTTCTTC. Protein sequence: CASSLARGAYNEQFF.

The chain uses TRBV7-6 and TRBJ1-5; D unclear. This CDR3 spans 13 amino acids. The germline V and J ends were trimmed by 6 bases and 0 bases, with 6 bases remaining between them. Germline lookup yields CDR1 SGHVS and CDR2 FNYEAQ. CDR3 residues: CASRKDSNQPQHF. Here the CDR3 DNA reads TGTGCCAGCAGGAAAGATAGCAATCAGCCCCAGCATTTT.